The clone carrying this TCR beta chain was detected ten times or more. Its antigen is unknown. The sample originates from a study of T cells after yellow fever vaccination. TCRdb independently ran MiXCR on the 5' RACE reads; one entry per CDR3 protein. This sample has roughly 150,000 distinct CDR3 sequences, with approximately 7.7% found just once. The CDR3 consists of 15 residues. Germline V gene lookup returns CDR1 SGHNT and CDR2 YENEEA. V gave up 5 bases and J gave up 1 base, with 12 bases separating them. Study findings and constraints: When the response was secondary, it was weaker but reached its peak faster, day 5 versus 15.

The receptor comes from a young man who received the YFV17D yellow fever vaccine. The sample here was CD4+ T cells sorted from PBMCs, taken 5 days after the yellow fever booster vaccination. The chain uses TRBV11-3 and TRBJ2-1, with TRBD2 as a possible D gene (6 bases). The CDR3 spells CASSRDSLSYNEQFF. The CDR3 DNA reads as TGTGCCAGCAGCCGGGACTCCCTGTCCTACAATGAGCAGTTCTTC.